This TCR beta chain was sequenced during a study of blood T cell repertoires in COVID-19. Assay: immunoSEQ multiplex PCR; the TCRdb copy retains only in-frame clones and omits some. The table includes tens of thousands of clones, about 86% detected once. Material for sequencing was peripheral blood. The clonotype was recovered from a woman of 80 years or more with active or convalescent COVID-19.

As DNA, the CDR3 is TGTGCCAGCAGCTCCTGGGGGGGGCATGGCTACACCTTC. It codes for CASSSWGGHGYTF. The chain employs TRBV12-3 or TRBV12-4 and TRBJ1-2, with D possibly TRBD1 on 6 matching bases. The CDR3 is 13 amino acids. The germline V and J ends were trimmed by 6 bases and 6 bases, with 14 bases remaining between them.